The 25 T cell receptor beta chains listed next were all sequenced from one sample in a study of T cell responses to AZD1222 COVID-19 vaccine. TCRdb keeps only in-frame clones here, not all; method: immunoSEQ multiplex PCR. The table includes more than 85,000 clones, 88% detected once. Sequenced here: peripheral blood, sampled on day 0 of AZD1222 vaccination. The receptors were gathered from an adult in good health.

This clone occurred a few times. This chain links TRBV4-3 with TRBJ2-7; 10 bases map to TRBD2. Per germline, CDR1 LGHNA and CDR2 YSLEER. V lost 4 bases, J lost 3 bases, and 9 bases stayed unmatched. CDR3 length: 16 residues. Here the CDR3 DNA reads TGCGCCAGCAGCCCATCAAAACTAGCGGGATTCTACGAGCAGTACTTC. It yields the protein CASSPSKLAGFYEQYF.

This rearrangement joins TRBV5-1 to TRBJ2-2; 8 bases align to TRBD2. The length of the CDR3 is 15 residues. Unmatched junction bases numbered 5, after V lost 3 bases and J lost 4 bases. The germline gives CDR1 SGHRS, CDR2 YFSETQ. The CDR3: CASSWRGGRTGELFF. The DNA of the CDR3 is TGCGCCAGCAGCTGGCGCGGGGGGCGCACCGGGGAGCTGTTTTTT.

CDR3 residues: CATMGQGDTGELFF. In nucleotides, the CDR3 is TGTGCCACCATGGGACAGGGAGACACCGGGGAGCTGTTTTTT. The gene calls are TRBV24-1 and TRBJ2-2, with TRBD1 matching over 9 bases. CDR1 and CDR2 from the germline V gene are KGHDR and SFDVKD. The trim removed 8 bases at V and 3 bases at J, leaving 3 bases unmatched. The CDR3 loop spans 14 amino acids.

The chain combines TRBV15 with TRBJ1-1; D gene uncertain. Per the germline V gene, CDR1 is LNHNV and CDR2 is YYDKDF (reference sequence). V lost 6 bases and J lost 1, with 9 bases in between. The CDR3 extends over 13 amino acids. Written as DNA, the CDR3 is TGTGCCACCAGATTCGACGGGAACACTGAAGCTTTCTTT. It translates to CATRFDGNTEAFF.

This chain links TRBV3-1 (or the pseudogene TRBV3-2) with TRBJ1-1, with D uncertain. The length of the CDR3 is 16 residues. V was shortened by 0 bases and J by 1 base, with 12 bases between the two germline ends. The V gene's germline CDR1 is LGHDT and CDR2 YNNKEL (reference sequence). The CDR3 is CASSQDWRVRNTEAFF. CDR3 sequence (DNA): TGTGCCAGCAGCCAAGATTGGCGGGTAAGGAACACTGAAGCTTTCTTT.

This chain uses TRBV19 with TRBJ1-5; weak D call: TRBD1 (6 bases). The CDR3 sequence is 14 residues long. Germline values: CDR1 LNHDA, CDR2 SQIVND (reference sequence). The V and J ends lost 7 bases and 0 bases respectively, with 10 bases between them. The CDR3 DNA is TGTGCCAGTAACTACAGGGTTAGCAATCAGCCCCAGCATTTT. Protein sequence: CASNYRVSNQPQHF. Using reference TRBV19 and TRBJ1-5 for the parts outside the CDR3, the full variable domain is DGGITQSPKYLFRKEGQNVTLSCEQNLNHDAMYWYRQDPGQGLRLIYYSQIVNDFQKGDIAEGYSVSREKKESFPLTVTSAQKNPTAFYLCASNYRVSNQPQHFGDGTRLSIL.

The chain recombines TRBV9 with TRBJ2-1, with a tentative D call TRBD2 (6 bases). Trimming pared 3 bases from V and 10 bases from J, leaving 14 bases between. The V gene's germline CDR1 is SGDLS and CDR2 YYNGEE. The CDR3 totals 13 residues. The CDR3 DNA reads TGTGCCAGCAGCGGATGGGGCGGGGCAGAGCAGTTCTTC. It yields the protein CASSGWGGAEQFF.

This clone was seen a few times. V usage is TRBV29-1 and J usage is TRBJ2-1, with 8 bases aligning to TRBD2. Per the germline V gene, CDR1 is SQVTM and CDR2 is ANQGSEA. Losses at the gene ends were 8 bases for V and 8 bases for J; bases not matched to a gene: 14. CDR3 length: 14 residues. The CDR3 sequence is CSPRGGALGDEQFF. The CDR3 DNA reads as TGCAGCCCCCGGGGGGGTGCCCTCGGGGATGAGCAGTTCTTC.

Worth noting for this clone: Other DNA sequences within the sample encode an identical CDR3. The V and J genes are TRBV2 and TRBJ1-2; D is unclear. Between the trimmed V and J ends, which lost 6 bases and 4 bases, there was a span of 9 bases. This CDR3 is built from 12 residues. CDR1 and CDR2 (germline): SNHLY, FYNNEI. CDR3: CASSGTLYGYTF. CDR3 nucleotides: TGTGCCAGCAGCGGCACCCTCTATGGCTACACCTTC.

The DNA for the CDR3 is TGTGCCACCAGCTCAGGAGAGTCCTACAATGAGCAGTTCTTC. Its protein is CATSSGESYNEQFF. V usage is TRBV15 and J usage is TRBJ2-1; D not certain. CDR1 LNHNV and CDR2 YYDKDF come from the germline V gene (reference sequence). The CDR3 totals 14 residues. The ends were cut back, 5 bases at V and 1 base at J, with 9 bases in the middle.

V and J are TRBV5-1 and TRBJ2-5, with 10 bases that match TRBD2. After removal of 0 bases from V and 4 bases from J, the junction contained 15 bases not matched to a gene. In germline, CDR1 is SGHRS, CDR2 YFSETQ. The CDR3 runs 19 residues. In DNA, the CDR3 is TGCGCCAGCAGCTTGGGTATCGGGCTAGCGGGAGTGACGGGAGAGACCCAGTACTTC. Translating it yields CASSLGIGLAGVTGETQYF.

The chain is built from TRBV11-3 and TRBJ1-6; 9 bases line up with TRBD1. Germline V gene data show CDR1 as SGHNT and CDR2 as YENEEA. J lost 7 bases, V lost 11 bases, and 6 bases had no gene match. The CDR3 is 13 residues long. The CDR3: CAVSGTGNSPLHF. The CDR3 coding sequence is TGTGCCGTCTCCGGGACAGGGAATTCACCCCTCCACTTT. The full variable domain, its missing parts supplied by reference TRBV11-3 and TRBJ1-6, is EAGVVQSPRYKIIEKKQPVAFWCNPISGHNTLYWYLQNLGQGPELLIRYENEEAVDDSQLPKDRFSAERLKGVDSTLKIQPAELGDSAVYLCAVSGTGNSPLHFGNGTRLTVT.

The chain uses TRBV5-4 and TRBJ2-1; D uncertain. The CDR3 totals 15 residues. With 4 bases removed from V and 5 bases from J, the gap between germline ends came to 16 bases. The germline V gene encodes CDR1 SGHNT and CDR2 YYREEE (reference sequence). The CDR3 here is CASSPSQGNHNEQFF. CDR3 DNA: TGTGCCAGCAGCCCATCTCAAGGGAACCACAATGAGCAGTTCTTC.

This chain joins TRBV11-2 and TRBJ1-6; D gene unclear. Trimming shortened V by 1 base and J by 7 bases, and 11 bases separated the two germline ends. The CDR3 consists of 15 residues. Germline CDR1 SGHAT, CDR2 FQNNGV. CDR3 sequence reads: CASSLVSEWNSPLHF. CDR3 sequence (DNA): TGTGCCAGCAGCTTAGTTTCGGAGTGGAATTCACCCCTCCACTTT.

V is TRBV6-5 and J is TRBJ2-5; the D gene is possibly TRBD1 (6 bases). Trimming took 5 bases from V and 4 from J, leaving 17 bases between them. Germline V gene lookup returns CDR1 MNHEY and CDR2 SVGAGI. The CDR3 runs 15 residues. CDR3 bases: TGTGCCAGCAGTAAGACGGACAGATCAGGAGAGACCCAGTACTTC. As protein: CASSKTDRSGETQYF.

This chain joins TRBV5-1 and TRBJ2-1; D may be TRBD1 or TRBD2 (5 bases each). Germline assignment: CDR1 SGHRS and CDR2 YFSETQ. V shed 4 bases and J shed 3 bases, with 14 bases lying between them. The CDR3 loop spans 15 amino acids. DNA for the CDR3: TGCGCCAGCAGCCTCGTGGGGGAGAGCTACAATGAGCAGTTCTTC. Its translation is CASSLVGESYNEQFF.

The CDR3 DNA follows: TGCGCCAGCAGCTTGCCCCCTAGCGGGGTTCCCTACGAGCAGTACTTC. It codes for CASSLPPSGVPYEQYF. The chain combines TRBV5-1 with TRBJ2-7; the match to TRBD2 covers 9 bases. The CDR3 contains 16 residues. Trimming removed 1 base from V and 2 bases from J; junction bases left unmatched: 7. Germline CDR1 SGHRS, CDR2 YFSETQ.

This clone occurred once. The chain uses TRBV2 and TRBJ2-2, with unresolved D. The CDR3 consists of 14 residues. The germline V gene encodes CDR1 SNHLY and CDR2 FYNNEI. The germline V and J ends were trimmed by 4 bases and 4 bases, with 10 bases remaining between them. CDR3 bases: TGTGCCAGCAGTGTCATAGGGTCCACCGGGGAGCTGTTTTTT. The encoded protein is CASSVIGSTGELFF.

This sequence joins TRBV14 and TRBJ2-3, with 8 bases matching TRBD2. The length of the CDR3 is 15 residues. Trimming cost V 4 bases and J 3 bases; bases outside gene matches: 6. Germline V gene sequence: CDR1 SGHDN, CDR2 FVKESK. For the CDR3, the DNA is TGTGCCAGCAGCCGGCTAGCGGGTGTAACAGATACGCAGTATTTT. Translating gives CASSRLAGVTDTQYF.

This clone was seen a handful of times. This sequence joins TRBV19 and TRBJ1-4, with D possibly being TRBD1 (6 bases). The CDR3 is made up of 15 amino acids. Trimming pared 5 bases from V and 8 bases from J, leaving 18 bases between. Germline loops: CDR1 LNHDA, CDR2 SQIVND (reference sequence). The CDR3 reads CASSPTRGRGEKLFF. The CDR3 DNA reads as TGTGCCAGTAGTCCCACCAGGGGAAGAGGCGAAAAACTGTTTTTT.

The V and J genes are TRBV6-5 and TRBJ1-1; D possibly corresponds to TRBD1 (5 bases). V dropped 8 bases and J dropped 1 base, with 14 bases sitting between them. CDR3 length: 14 residues. Germline V gives CDR1 MNHEY, CDR2 SVGAGI. The CDR3 bases are TGTGCCAGCCCTCCGGGGGAGAAGAACACTGAAGCTTTCTTT. This translates into CASPPGEKNTEAFF.

The rearrangement links TRBV20-1 to TRBJ2-5; 7 nucleotides match TRBD2. The CDR3 is 15 amino acids. Losses at the gene ends were 3 bases for V and 3 bases for J; bases not matched to a gene: 10. Germline CDR1 and CDR2: DFQATT and SNEGSKA (reference sequence). The CDR3 DNA follows: TGCAGTGCTAGTTGGGCTTGGCTAGCGGAAGAGACCCAGTACTTC. It encodes CSASWAWLAEETQYF.

V is TRBV6-5 and J is TRBJ2-2, with D unclear. The germline V and J ends were trimmed by 0 bases and 0 bases, with 8 bases remaining between them. CDR1 is MNHEY, CDR2 SVGAGI, per germline. This CDR3 contains 16 residues. CDR3 bases: TGTGCCAGCAGTTACTCGAGCCTAGCGAACACCGGGGAGCTGTTTTTT. Translating it yields CASSYSSLANTGELFF.

The chain combines TRBV6-2 or TRBV6-3 with TRBJ2-1; D unresolved. This CDR3 has 11 amino acids. Trimming pared 2 bases from V and 10 bases from J, leaving 6 bases between. Germline V gene sequence: CDR1 MNHEY, CDR2 SVGEGT. CDR3 nucleotide sequence: TGTGCCAGCAGTTACGGCACGGAGCAGTTCTTC. This encodes CASSYGTEQFF.

The V call is TRBV2, the J call TRBJ2-6; D possibly corresponds to TRBD2 (5 bases). Looked up from germline, CDR1 is SNHLY and CDR2 is FYNNEI. This CDR3 spans 14 amino acids. Trimming cost V 4 bases and J 2 bases, with 6 bases left between them. CDR3 protein: CASSGGTGANVLTF. Written as DNA, the CDR3 is TGTGCCAGCAGTGGAGGGACTGGGGCCAACGTCCTGACTTTC.